The next 23 T cell receptor beta chains were all read from a single sample in a study of blood T cell repertoires in COVID-19. The data were produced by immunoSEQ multiplex PCR, yet TCRdb's version contains in-frame clones alone and is incomplete. The sample holds 150,000 or so clones, roughly four fifths seen once. The sequenced sample was peripheral blood. The origin of the receptors is an elderly man with acute or convalescent COVID-19.

The V call is TRBV24-1, the J call TRBJ2-7; possibly TRBD1 for D (6 bases). Germline assignment: CDR1 KGHDR and CDR2 SFDVKD. CDR3 length: 15 amino acids. V was cut by 10 bases and J by 1 base, with 19 bases left in between. The CDR3 loop reads CATAFRDTLSYEQYF. The CDR3 DNA is TGTGCCACAGCCTTTAGGGACACCCTATCCTACGAGCAGTACTTC.

DNA for the CDR3: TGTGCCAGCAGTTGGACTAGCGGGGTAGAGACCCAGTACTTC. It codes for CASSWTSGVETQYF. The V gene is TRBV27, the J gene TRBJ2-5, with TRBD2 matching over 12 bases. Germline lookup yields CDR1 MNHEY and CDR2 SMNVEV (reference sequence). After removal of 4 bases from V and 4 bases from J, the junction contained 1 base not matched to a gene. This CDR3 is 14 amino acids long.

The chain is built from TRBV6-5 and TRBJ2-5, with a tentative D call TRBD2 (6 bases). The germline CDR1 and CDR2 sequences are MNHEY and SVGAGI. This CDR3 region has 15 residues. V was clipped by 5 bases and J by 2 bases, with 15 bases between them. CDR3 amino acids: CASSRLTREQETQYF. In DNA, the CDR3 is TGTGCCAGCAGTCGGCTGACTAGGGAACAAGAGACCCAGTACTTC.

As for this clone: In the same sample, other DNA sequences code for this CDR3. The V and J genes are TRBV5-4 and TRBJ2-5, with TRBD1 identical over 7 bases. V lost 0 bases to trimming and J lost 1 base; unmatched junction nucleotides: 0. CDR1 and CDR2 (germline): SGHNT, YYREEE (reference sequence). The CDR3 is made up of 14 amino acids. CDR3 sequence (DNA): TGTGCCAGCAGCTTGGGACAGGGCCAAGAGACCCAGTACTTC. Translated, it gives CASSLGQGQETQYF.

The chain employs TRBV12-3 or TRBV12-4 and TRBJ2-5; D is unclear. Trimming shortened V by 3 bases and J by 5 bases, and 10 bases separated the two germline ends. The CDR3 is 13 residues long. CDR3 DNA: TGTGCCAGCAGTTTGGGCCCCAAGGAGACCCAGTACTTC. Its protein is CASSLGPKETQYF.

The rearrangement links TRBV7-7 to TRBJ2-5, with D possibly being TRBD1 (5 bases). The ends were cut back, 5 bases at V and 0 bases at J, with 10 bases in the middle. CDR1 and CDR2 (germline): SSHAT, FNYEAQ (reference sequence). This CDR3 spans 14 amino acids. The CDR3 bases are TGTGCCAGCAGCGCCCAGGGTTACCAAGAGACCCAGTACTTC. The encoded protein is CASSAQGYQETQYF.

V is TRBV7-9 and J is TRBJ2-5; 10 bases are a match to TRBD1. CDR1 is SEHNR, CDR2 FQNEAQ, per germline (reference sequence). The CDR3 extends over 15 amino acids. Unmatched junction bases numbered 5, after V lost 2 bases and J lost 5 bases. Here the CDR3 reads CASSLRQGAGETQYF. CDR3 sequence (DNA): TGTGCCAGCAGCTTACGACAGGGGGCAGGGGAGACCCAGTACTTC.

The chain is built from TRBV28 and TRBJ1-4; D not certain. This CDR3 has 12 residues. Per the germline V gene, CDR1 is MDHEN and CDR2 is SYDVKM. The V gene lost 10 bases and the J gene lost 8 bases, with 14 bases spanning the gap. As DNA, the CDR3 is TGTGCCACCAGCGGCGGGTGGGAAAAACTGTTTTTT. It encodes CATSGGWEKLFF.

The V and J genes are TRBV6-2 or TRBV6-3 and TRBJ1-1; 11 bases fit TRBD1. V lost 4 bases and J lost 2; bases outside the gene matches: 3. Germline V gene lookup returns CDR1 MNHEY and CDR2 SVGEGT. The CDR3 sequence is 15 residues long. The CDR3 region is CASSSWTGGNTEAFF. The CDR3, as DNA: TGTGCCAGCAGTTCATGGACAGGGGGCAACACTGAAGCTTTCTTT.

This clone was seen at least ten times. The CDR3 spells CASSSPKRFSGNTIYF. For the CDR3, the DNA is TGTGCCAGCAGCTCCCCGAAGCGATTCTCTGGAAACACCATATATTTT. The chain is built from TRBV7-8 and TRBJ1-3, with D unclear. V lost 4 bases to trimming and J lost 0 bases, with 13 bases between them. Germline-derived CDR1 and CDR2 are SGHVS and FQNEAQ. This CDR3 spans 16 amino acids.

The chain links TRBV30 to TRBJ2-3; 10 bases align to TRBD1. V was clipped by 0 bases and J by 1 base; unmatched bases: 1. The CDR3 is made up of 15 amino acids. Per germline, CDR1 GTSNPN and CDR2 SVGIG (reference sequence). The CDR3 is CAWSVGTGGTDTQYF. In DNA, the CDR3 is TGTGCCTGGAGTGTGGGGACAGGGGGCACAGATACGCAGTATTTT.

The chain has TRBV5-1 and TRBJ2-7, with 7 bases identical to TRBD1. The CDR3 consists of 14 residues. In germline, CDR1 is SGHRS, CDR2 YFSETQ. The V and J ends lost 4 bases and 7 bases, in that order; junction bases with no gene match: 11. The CDR3 reads CASSAGTAVWEQYF. CDR3 bases: TGCGCCAGCAGCGCCGGGACAGCCGTCTGGGAGCAGTACTTC. The whole variable domain, filled in from reference TRBV5-1 and TRBJ2-7, reads KAGVTQTPRYLIKTRGQQVTLSCSPISGHRSVSWYQQTPGQGLQFLFEYFSETQRNKGNFPGRFSGRQFSNSRSEMNVSTLELGDSALYLCASSAGTAVWEQYFGPGTRLTVT.

The chain couples TRBV7-2 to TRBJ2-7; D call uncertain. V was shortened by 3 bases and J by 5 bases, with 11 bases between the two germline ends. The CDR3 is 13 residues long. Germline V gene sequence: CDR1 SGHTA, CDR2 FQGNSA. CDR3 amino acids: CASSFLGFHEQYF. The CDR3 nucleotides read TGTGCCAGCAGCTTCCTAGGCTTCCACGAGCAGTACTTC.

The chain has TRBV20-1 and TRBJ2-3; a possible D gene is TRBD2 (5 bases). CDR3 length: 13 residues. Trimming took 3 bases from V and 5 from J, leaving 12 bases between them. CDR1 and CDR2 (germline): DFQATT, SNEGSKA (reference sequence). CDR3 DNA: TGCAGTGCTAGTCCGGGGTTCGGAGATACGCAGTATTTT. This codes for CSASPGFGDTQYF.

The chain combines TRBV3-1 (or the pseudogene TRBV3-2) with TRBJ2-7; the D gene is possibly TRBD1 (5 bases). There are 12 residues in the CDR3. V was shortened by 4 bases and J by 3 bases, with 7 bases between the two germline ends. CDR1 and CDR2 (germline): LGHDT, YNNKEL (reference sequence). DNA for the CDR3: TGTGCCAGCAGCCTACAGGACTACGAGCAGTACGTC. Its translation is CASSLQDYEQYV.

The chain is built from TRBV11-2 and TRBJ2-5, with TRBD1 matching 8 bases. Germline CDR1 and CDR2: SGHAT and FQNNGV. J gave up 4 bases and V 5 bases, and 6 bases lay outside the gene matches. The CDR3 covers 14 residues. The CDR3 DNA reads TGTGCCAGCAGCGTGACAGGGGCTGGAGAGACCCAGTACTTC. It translates to CASSVTGAGETQYF.

J is TRBJ2-7 and V is TRBV27, with TRBD2 matching over 11 bases. V lost 7 bases, J lost 0 bases, and 14 bases stayed unmatched. Germline assignment: CDR1 MNHEY and CDR2 SMNVEV (reference sequence). CDR3 size: 18 residues. This CDR3 reads CASTSWRGTSGDSYEQYV. Written as DNA, the CDR3 is TGTGCCAGCACCTCCTGGCGCGGGACTAGCGGAGACTCCTACGAGCAGTACGTC.

CDR3 loop: CASSQVPGPPQHF. The CDR3 nucleotides read TGTGCCAGCAGCCAAGTTCCAGGGCCGCCCCAGCATTTT. The chain recombines TRBV3-1 (or the pseudogene TRBV3-2) with TRBJ1-5, with D perhaps TRBD1 (5 bases). Per the germline V gene, CDR1 is LGHDT and CDR2 is YNNKEL (reference sequence). CDR3 length: 13 residues. V gave up 1 base and J gave up 9 bases, with 10 bases separating them.

This rearrangement joins TRBV6-5 to TRBJ1-4; D ambiguous. Germline V lookup: CDR1 MNHEY, CDR2 SVGAGI. V lost 5 bases, J lost 3 bases, and 13 bases lay in between. The CDR3 has 15 residues. As DNA, the CDR3 is TGTGCCAGCAGTCCCGGGAGGATATCTAATGAAAAACTGTTTTTT. Translation gives CASSPGRISNEKLFF.

Points on this clone: Within the sample, other DNA sequences also encode this same CDR3. The V call is TRBV6-5, the J call TRBJ1-1; D ambiguous. Looked up from germline, CDR1 is MNHEY and CDR2 is SVGAGI. This CDR3 comprises 13 residues. V lost 1 base, J lost 1 base, and 4 bases lay in between. The CDR3 sequence is CASSYFRNTEAFF. The CDR3 bases are TGTGCCAGCAGTTACTTCAGGAACACTGAAGCTTTCTTT.

J is TRBJ2-2 and V is TRBV4-2; the match to TRBD2 covers 9 bases. CDR1 is LGHNA and CDR2 is YNFKEQ in the germline V gene. The CDR3 is 16 amino acids. V trimming: 1 base; J trimming: 6 bases; junction bases outside the gene matches: 6. The CDR3 region has the DNA TGTGCCAGCAGCCAAGCCCAAGCGGGGGGCGCCGGGGAGCTGTTTTTT. It yields the protein CASSQAQAGGAGELFF.

This clone was detected once. The genes are TRBV9 and TRBJ1-1, with D possibly matching TRBD1 (5 bases). The CDR3 runs to 15 residues. Germline values: CDR1 SGDLS, CDR2 YYNGEE. With 0 bases removed from V and 3 bases from J, the gap between germline ends came to 12 bases. In DNA form, the CDR3 reads TGTGCCAGCAGCGTAGTGGCAACGGGGGACACTGAAGCTTTCTTT. The encoded protein is CASSVVATGDTEAFF.

The chain joins TRBV27 to TRBJ1-2; possibly TRBD1 for D (6 bases). The germline CDR1 and CDR2 sequences are MNHEY and SMNVEV (reference sequence). Trimming stripped 5 bases from V and 3 bases from J, with 10 bases between. The CDR3 loop spans 13 amino acids. The CDR3 DNA reads TGTGCCAGCAGTCGAAACAGGGACTATGGCTACACCTTC. Translated, it gives CASSRNRDYGYTF.